One and the same sample provided the 28 T cell receptor beta chains below, sequenced in a study of T cell responses to AZD1222 COVID-19 vaccine. Sequenced by immunoSEQ multiplex PCR; TCRdb stores in-frame clones only, minus some. This sample has some 96,000 clones, with roughly 88% found just once. The sequenced sample was peripheral blood, obtained on day 0 of AZD1222 vaccination. Every receptor here comes from an adult in good health.

The chain uses TRBV5-4 and TRBJ1-2, with D perhaps matching TRBD1 (6 bases). The germline V gene encodes CDR1 SGHNT and CDR2 YYREEE (reference sequence). The germline V and J ends were trimmed by 0 bases and 4 bases, with 10 bases remaining between them. This CDR3 spans 14 amino acids. CDR3 region: CASSLDRVGYGYTF. The DNA of the CDR3 is TGTGCCAGCAGCTTGGACAGGGTGGGCTATGGCTACACCTTC.

The gene calls are TRBV4-1 and TRBJ1-6; the D gene is possibly TRBD1 (5 bases). Germline CDR1 is MGHRA and CDR2 is YSYEKL. The CDR3 loop spans 17 amino acids. The V gene lost 2 bases and the J gene lost 0 bases, with 11 bases spanning the gap. CDR3 amino acids: CASSQTDTGSYNSPLHF. The CDR3 nucleotides are TGCGCCAGCAGCCAAACTGACACAGGCTCCTATAATTCACCCCTCCACTTT.

V usage is TRBV5-6 and J usage is TRBJ2-2; D gene uncertain. This CDR3 region has 18 residues. Between the trimmed V and J ends, which lost 1 base and 7 bases, there was a span of 23 bases. Per the germline V gene, CDR1 is SGHDT and CDR2 is YYEEEE. The CDR3, as DNA: TGTGCCAGCAGCTTGTTCTCGGTGACTTACACTCCGGACGGGGAGCTGTTTTTT. Translation: CASSLFSVTYTPDGELFF.

There are a few counts of this clone. This chain joins TRBV9 and TRBJ2-1, with D perhaps TRBD2 (6 bases). The CDR3 is 15 residues long. Trimming left V 6 bases short and J 0 bases short, with 13 bases between. CDR1 and CDR2 (germline): SGDLS, YYNGEE. The CDR3 nucleotides read TGTGCCAGCACCCTAGCGAGTAGCTCCTACAATGAGCAGTTCTTC. This gives the protein CASTLASSSYNEQFF.

This chain uses TRBV19 with TRBJ1-6, with TRBD1 identical over 8 bases. The V gene end was trimmed by 4 bases and the J gene end by 6 bases; junction bases not matched to a gene: 5. The CDR3 covers 15 residues. Germline V gene lookup returns CDR1 LNHDA and CDR2 SQIVND (reference sequence). CDR3: CASSSQGAVNSPLHF. The CDR3 region has the DNA TGTGCCAGTAGTAGTCAGGGGGCCGTTAATTCACCCCTCCACTTT.

The chain recombines TRBV7-2 with TRBJ1-1, with 7 bases identical to TRBD1. The CDR3 runs to 15 residues. Germline V gene data show CDR1 as SGHTA and CDR2 as FQGNSA. V lost 4 bases to trimming and J lost 1 base; unmatched junction nucleotides: 6. CDR3 DNA sequence: TGTGCCAGCAGCTCCCGTGAGGGGGCGAACACTGAAGCTTTCTTT. Protein product: CASSSREGANTEAFF.

The V and J genes are TRBV23-1 and TRBJ1-1, with D possibly being TRBD1 (5 bases). TRBV23-1 is an ORF; its function is uncertain. The CDR3 length is 17 residues. V dropped 2 bases and J dropped 4 bases, with 20 bases sitting between them. CDR3 loop: CASSQPPQTEGITEAFF. The CDR3 DNA sequence: TGCGCCAGCAGTCAACCCCCCCAGACCGAGGGGATCACTGAAGCTTTCTTT.

The rearrangement joins TRBV11-2 to TRBJ2-7; tentatively, D is TRBD2 (6 bases). The CDR3 consists of 14 residues. Germline V lookup: CDR1 SGHAT, CDR2 FQNNGV. The V gene lost 3 bases and the J gene lost 2 bases, with 11 bases spanning the gap. The CDR3, as DNA: TGTGCCAGCAGCTTGAGGTGGGGGGCCTACGAGCAGTACTTC. The encoded protein is CASSLRWGAYEQYF.

The chain has TRBV4-2 and TRBJ1-3, with 8 bases matching TRBD1. Germline V gene lookup returns CDR1 LGHNA and CDR2 YNFKEQ. The CDR3 has 16 amino acids. J was trimmed by 2 bases and V by 3 bases; bases with no gene match: 6. Here the CDR3 reads CASSQREQGAGNTIYF. For the CDR3, the DNA is TGTGCCAGCAGCCAGAGGGAACAGGGGGCTGGAAACACCATATATTTT.

This clone has only one observation. This chain's CDR3 is CASSLGHRDGYTF. In nucleotides, the CDR3 is TGCGCCAGCAGCTTGGGACACAGGGATGGCTACACCTTC. This chain links TRBV5-1 with TRBJ1-2, with TRBD1 as a possible D gene (6 bases). The germline gives CDR1 SGHRS, CDR2 YFSETQ. V was shortened by 0 bases and J by 6 bases, with 9 bases between the two germline ends. This CDR3 is 13 amino acids long.

The chain carries TRBV7-8 and TRBJ1-1, with D possibly TRBD1 on 5 matching bases. The CDR3 extends over 14 amino acids. Germline-derived CDR1 and CDR2 are SGHVS and FQNEAQ. V lost 4 bases and J lost 4, with 13 bases in between. The CDR3 loop reads CASSSRRDSTEAFF. The CDR3 region has the DNA TGTGCCAGCAGCTCCCGGAGAGACAGCACTGAAGCTTTCTTT.

The rearrangement links TRBV5-1 to TRBJ2-5; 8 positions agree with TRBD2. Per germline, CDR1 SGHRS and CDR2 YFSETQ. The CDR3 length is 14 residues. The V gene end was trimmed by 1 base and the J gene end by 3 bases; junction bases not matched to a gene: 2. The CDR3: CASSLNGGEETQYF. CDR3 bases: TGCGCCAGCAGCTTGAACGGGGGGGAAGAGACCCAGTACTTC. Looking up the rest from reference TRBV5-1 and TRBJ2-5 gives the full variable domain: KAGVTQTPRYLIKTRGQQVTLSCSPISGHRSVSWYQQTPGQGLQFLFEYFSETQRNKGNFPGRFSGRQFSNSRSEMNVSTLELGDSALYLCASSLNGGEETQYFGPGTRLLVL.

The gene calls are TRBV5-1 and TRBJ1-6; TRBD1 agrees at 7 bases. CDR1 is SGHRS and CDR2 is YFSETQ in the germline V gene. The CDR3 contains 13 residues. The ends lost 5 bases at V and 12 bases at J; junction bases unmatched: 8. The CDR3 region has the DNA TGCGCCAGCAGACCAGACAGGGATCAACCCCTCCACTTT. Translating it yields CASRPDRDQPLHF.

The chain combines TRBV5-1 with TRBJ2-7; 7 nucleotides align to TRBD1. Trimming at V came to 0 bases and at J to 3 bases, leaving 0 bases not matched to a gene. CDR1 is SGHRS, CDR2 YFSETQ, per germline. The CDR3 runs 13 residues. The CDR3, as DNA: TGCGCCAGCAGCTTGGACAGGGGCTACGAGCAGTACTTC. This sequence encodes CASSLDRGYEQYF.

The V and J genes are TRBV11-3 and TRBJ2-5; D is perhaps TRBD2 (5 bases). Germline CDR1 reads SGHNT; CDR2 reads YENEEA. Trimming cost V 6 bases and J 5 bases, with 10 bases left between them. The CDR3 spans 12 residues. The CDR3 bases are TGTGCCAGCAGGGCCGGGGTGGAGACCCAGTACTTC. Protein: CASRAGVETQYF.

The CDR3 spells CASSTRTDYNSPLHF. The CDR3 nucleotides are TGTGCCAGTAGTACCCGGACGGATTATAATTCACCCCTCCACTTT. The J gene is TRBJ1-6, the V gene TRBV19, with no clear D. The V end lost 4 bases, the J end lost 4 bases, and 11 bases lay between the germline ends. CDR3 length equals 15 residues. Germline CDR1 LNHDA, CDR2 SQIVND (reference sequence).

This chain joins TRBV28 and TRBJ1-5, with D hard to call. The CDR3 runs to 14 residues. V was trimmed by 4 bases and J by 6 bases, leaving 13 bases between them. Germline V gene sequence: CDR1 MDHEN, CDR2 SYDVKM. The DNA for the CDR3 is TGTGCCAGCAGTTACCGGTCTTTGGGTCAGCCCCAGCATTTT. It yields the protein CASSYRSLGQPQHF. Based on the CDR3 plus reference TRBV28 and TRBJ1-5, the full variable domain is DVKVTQSSRYLVKRTGEKVFLECVQDMDHENMFWYRQDPGLGLRLIYFSYDVKMKEKGDIPEGYSVSREKKERFSLILESASTNQTSMYLCASSYRSLGQPQHFGDGTRLSIL.

The gene calls are TRBV3-1 (or the pseudogene TRBV3-2) and TRBJ2-1; D could derive from TRBD1 or TRBD2 (5 bases each). CDR1 is LGHDT and CDR2 is YNNKEL in the germline V gene (reference sequence). This CDR3 has 15 amino acids. Trimming left V 4 bases short and J 0 bases short, with 10 bases between. In nucleotides, the CDR3 is TGTGCCAGCAGCCCCGGGGCTAGCTCCTACAATGAGCAGTTCTTC. Translation gives CASSPGASSYNEQFF.

This clone was recorded once. CDR3 in DNA: TGTGCCGGCTCTATCGCGCAGGGAGGGCGGGTCACCGGGGAGCTGTTTTTT. Translating gives CAGSIAQGGRVTGELFF. V and J are TRBV28 and TRBJ2-2; 7 positions agree with TRBD2. Germline CDR1 and CDR2: MDHEN and SYDVKM. The CDR3 runs to 17 residues. The ends lost 11 bases at V and 4 bases at J; junction bases unmatched: 19.

In the case of this clone: This is likely a read error, given that the CDR3 carries no conserved phenylalanine or tryptophan at its end. Because the CDR3's place on the DNA is in doubt, the DNA is left out and the CDR3 is given as listed by TCRdb. The chain carries TRBV27 and TRBJ2-7; TRBD2 is the table's D call, not checked against the DNA. From germline, CDR1 is MNHEY and CDR2 SMNVEV (reference sequence). The CDR3 is 13 amino acids long, termini counted. The CDR3 is CASSSGLAGPMYC.

This clone has more than one count but fewer than ten. The chain recombines TRBV11-3 with TRBJ1-4; TRBD1 aligns across 7 bases. Germline CDR1 and CDR2: SGHNT and YENEEA. The CDR3 has 15 amino acids. Trimming took 7 bases from V and 6 from J; bases not matched to a gene: 11. The CDR3 DNA sequence: TGTGCCAGCACCTCCCCTACAGGGGCGGATGAAAAACTGTTTTTT. Its translation: CASTSPTGADEKLFF.

V is TRBV9 and J is TRBJ2-7, with 8 bases that match TRBD1. CDR3 length: 15 residues. J gave up 1 base and V 4 bases, and 7 bases lay outside the gene matches. Germline values: CDR1 SGDLS, CDR2 YYNGEE. The CDR3 coding sequence is TGTGCCAGCAGCCCCGACAGGGGATCATCCTACGAGCAGTACTTC. It codes for CASSPDRGSSYEQYF.

The V and J genes are TRBV6-2 or TRBV6-3 and TRBJ1-1; D is unclear. V lost 0 bases and J lost 0, with 5 bases in between. CDR3 length: 14 amino acids. Germline CDR1 is MNHEY and CDR2 is SVGEGT. Written as DNA, the CDR3 is TGTGCCAGCAGTTACTCAGGACTGAACACTGAAGCTTTCTTT. It translates to CASSYSGLNTEAFF.

This chain joins TRBV5-1 and TRBJ1-4; 9 nucleotides match TRBD1. The ends lost 0 bases at V and 7 bases at J; junction bases unmatched: 10. The germline CDR1 and CDR2 sequences are SGHRS and YFSETQ. There are 17 residues in the CDR3. The CDR3 DNA follows: TGCGCCAGCAGCTTGGGGGTAACAGGGGGCCAGTCTGAAAAACTGTTTTTT. It encodes CASSLGVTGGQSEKLFF. Full variable domain (remainder filled in from reference TRBV5-1 and TRBJ1-4): KAGVTQTPRYLIKTRGQQVTLSCSPISGHRSVSWYQQTPGQGLQFLFEYFSETQRNKGNFPGRFSGRQFSNSRSEMNVSTLELGDSALYLCASSLGVTGGQSEKLFFGSGTQLSVL.

The chain couples TRBV10-3 to TRBJ1-2, with D hard to call. V dropped 6 bases and J dropped 3 bases, with 11 bases sitting between them. Germline V gene data show CDR1 as ENHRY and CDR2 as SYGVKD. This CDR3 has 13 amino acids. CDR3 residues: CAISPDGYYGYTF. Here the CDR3 DNA reads TGTGCCATCAGCCCGGACGGATACTATGGCTACACCTTC.

The gene calls are TRBV11-2 and TRBJ2-2; D ambiguous. The germline CDR1 and CDR2 sequences are SGHAT and FQNNGV. V dropped 1 base and J dropped 0 bases, with 9 bases sitting between them. The CDR3 totals 16 residues. As DNA, the CDR3 is TGTGCCAGCAGCTTAGTAACAGTAACGAACACCGGGGAGCTGTTTTTT. Translated: CASSLVTVTNTGELFF.

This chain uses TRBV7-2 with TRBJ1-6; D is uncertain. The V gene's germline CDR1 is SGHTA and CDR2 FQGNSA. Trimming took off 0 bases at V and 6 bases at J, with 18 bases between the two ends. This CDR3 region has 18 residues. The CDR3 DNA is TGTGCCAGCAGCTTAGCGCTATATGCCAGTTCGAGTAATTCACCCCTCCACTTT. Protein: CASSLALYASSSNSPLHF.

This chain joins TRBV11-1 and TRBJ2-1, with TRBD2 matching 10 bases. V was pared by 3 bases and J by 6 bases, with 5 bases of the junction left unmatched. Germline CDR1 is SGHAT and CDR2 is FQDESV (reference sequence). This CDR3 is built from 15 residues. The CDR3 reads CASSFSGGSSNEQFF. The DNA of the CDR3 is TGTGCCAGCAGCTTTAGCGGGGGGTCATCCAATGAGCAGTTCTTC. Full variable domain (rest looked up from reference TRBV11-1 and TRBJ2-1): EAEVAQSPRYKITEKSQAVAFWCDPISGHATLYWYRQILGQGPELLVQFQDESVVDDSQLPKDRFSAERLKGVDSTLKIQPAELGDSAMYLCASSFSGGSSNEQFFGPGTRLTVL.